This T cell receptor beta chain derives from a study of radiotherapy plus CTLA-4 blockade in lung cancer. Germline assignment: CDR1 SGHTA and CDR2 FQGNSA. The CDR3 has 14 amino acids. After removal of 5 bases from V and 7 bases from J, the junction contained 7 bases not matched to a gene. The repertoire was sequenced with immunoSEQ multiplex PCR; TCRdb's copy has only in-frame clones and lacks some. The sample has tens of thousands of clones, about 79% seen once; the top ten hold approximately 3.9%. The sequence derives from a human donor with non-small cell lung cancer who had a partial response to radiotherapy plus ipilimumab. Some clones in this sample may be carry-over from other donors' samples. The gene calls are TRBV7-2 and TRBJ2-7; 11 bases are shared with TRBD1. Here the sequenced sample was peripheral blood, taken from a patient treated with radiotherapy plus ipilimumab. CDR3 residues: CASSQGQGVREQYF. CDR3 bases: TGTGCCAGCAGCCAGGGACAGGGGGTGCGGGAGCAGTACTTC.